The clone carrying this TCR beta chain was counted between two and nine times. Germline V CDR1 and CDR2: SGHRS, YFSETQ. The CDR3 consists of 15 residues. The V and J ends lost 0 bases and 1 base, in that order; junction bases with no gene match: 3. The sample is drawn from a study of T cells in Graves' hyperthyroidism and ophthalmopathy. Using RNA transcripts as the source, TCR beta CDR3 regions were amplified. A set of HTBI primers served as the primers for a first-round RT-PCR of the TCR CDR3. TCRdb redid the calling of the multiplex PCR reads with MiXCR, one entry per CDR3 protein. The table includes about 350,000 distinct CDR3 sequences, roughly 15% detected once. Fresh 10 ml peripheral blood yielded PBMCs.

The V and J genes are TRBV5-1 and TRBJ1-2, with 7 bases identical to TRBD1. Sequenced input: blood. This TCR came from a woman in her fifties or sixties with Graves' ophthalmopathy. In nucleotides, the CDR3 is TGCGCCAGCAGCTTGGAGGGACAGCTTAACTATGGCTACACCTTC. This translates into CASSLEGQLNYGYTF.